Shown below are 27 T cell receptor beta chains from a single sample sequenced in a study of shared clonotypes between healthy human individuals. Here immunoSEQ multiplex PCR was the method, and the copy in TCRdb shows in-frame clones only, minus some. The sample holds approximately 2.4 million clones, approximately 96% seen once. Sequencing was performed on naive CD4+ T cells sorted from blood. Subset indicated: CD45RA+ positively selected. Source of these receptors: a young man in good health.

The gene calls are TRBV5-6 and TRBJ1-2; no definite D call. This CDR3 spans 14 amino acids. Deletions cut 4 bases from V and 2 bases from J, with 12 bases between. Germline assignment: CDR1 SGHDT and CDR2 YYEEEE. This chain's CDR3 is CASSRTQLNYGYTF. The DNA for the CDR3 is TGTGCCAGCAGCCGTACTCAATTGAACTATGGCTACACCTTC.

The rearrangement uses TRBV27 and TRBJ2-1, with TRBD2 identical over 7 bases. This CDR3 has 15 residues. With V trimmed by 6 bases and J by 1 base, 6 bases remained unmatched. Looked up from germline, CDR1 is MNHEY and CDR2 is SMNVEV (reference sequence). CDR3 sequence (DNA): TGTGCCAGCAGGGCTAGCGGACCATCCTACAATGAGCAGTTCTTC. It yields the protein CASRASGPSYNEQFF.

This chain connects TRBV27 to TRBJ2-7; D is possibly TRBD2 (6 bases). The V gene's germline CDR1 is MNHEY and CDR2 SMNVEV (reference sequence). V lost 6 bases and J 3 bases, leaving 15 bases between the germline ends. The CDR3 spans 14 residues. The CDR3 region is CASRASTRSYEQYF. The CDR3 nucleotides are TGTGCCAGCAGGGCTTCGACTAGGAGCTACGAGCAGTACTTC.

This clone was detected once. The chain recombines TRBV7-2 with TRBJ1-5; D uncertain. The CDR3 has 17 amino acids. Between the trimmed V and J ends, which lost 0 bases and 0 bases, there was a span of 12 bases. Germline V gene sequence: CDR1 SGHTA, CDR2 FQGNSA. The CDR3 coding sequence is TGTGCCAGCAGCTTAGCACCGACGGCTCATAGCAATCAGCCCCAGCATTTT. This translates into CASSLAPTAHSNQPQHF.

The gene calls are TRBV6-5 and TRBJ1-2; D possibly corresponds to TRBD1 (6 bases). Germline-derived CDR1 and CDR2 are MNHEY and SVGAGI. V was trimmed by 6 bases and J by 8 bases, leaving 13 bases between them. This CDR3 is built from 12 residues. In nucleotides, the CDR3 is TGTGCCAGCAGAGCGGGGGCGGAGGGCTACACCTTC. Translation: CASRAGAEGYTF.

The count of this clone is one. V and J are TRBV14 and TRBJ2-7, with D possibly called TRBD1 or TRBD2 (5 bases each). Germline CDR1 SGHDN, CDR2 FVKESK. The CDR3 has 13 amino acids. With 4 bases removed from V and 5 bases from J, the gap between germline ends came to 12 bases. The CDR3 here is CASSLLWGNEQYF. CDR3 coding DNA: TGTGCCAGCAGCCTACTCTGGGGGAACGAGCAGTACTTC.

CDR3 coding DNA: TGTGCCAGCAGTGGAACATCATATAGCAATCAGCCCCAGCATTTT. It is translated as CASSGTSYSNQPQHF. This chain connects TRBV6-1 to TRBJ1-5, with D unclear. The germline CDR1 and CDR2 sequences are MNHNS and SASEGT. Deletions cut 4 bases from V and 0 bases from J, with 10 bases between. The CDR3 sequence is 15 residues long.

The chain joins TRBV11-2 to TRBJ2-1, with D tentatively TRBD1 or TRBD2 (5 bases each). The CDR3 covers 14 residues. In germline, CDR1 is SGHAT, CDR2 FQNNGV. Trimming left V 1 base short and J 8 bases short, with 12 bases between. The CDR3 DNA sequence: TGTGCCAGCAGCTTAGTAGGGGTGGGGGATGAGCAGTTCTTC. Its protein is CASSLVGVGDEQFF.

The chain links TRBV25-1 to TRBJ1-2, with a weak D call TRBD1 (5 bases). From germline, CDR1 is MGHDK and CDR2 SYGVNS. The CDR3 runs to 15 residues. The V gene lost 2 bases and the J gene lost 3 bases, with 13 bases spanning the gap. The CDR3 sequence: CASSEIAGRDYGYTF. As DNA, the CDR3 is TGTGCCAGCAGTGAAATCGCAGGGCGTGACTATGGCTACACCTTC.

About this clone: The same CDR3 also results from other DNA sequences found in this sample. J is TRBJ1-4 and V is TRBV5-1; 8 bases are shared with TRBD1. The CDR3 length is 14 residues. Germline lookup yields CDR1 SGHRS and CDR2 YFSETQ. The ends lost 0 bases at V and 10 bases at J; junction bases unmatched: 5. CDR3 sequence (DNA): TGCGCCAGCAGCTTGGGGCAGGGGGCGGGAAAACTGTTTTTT. Translating it yields CASSLGQGAGKLFF.

The chain is built from TRBV7-3 and TRBJ2-1; 7 bases agree with TRBD2. Looked up from germline, CDR1 is SGHTA and CDR2 is FQGTGA. V shed 5 bases, J shed 3 bases, and the junction held 7 bases outside the gene matches. The CDR3 contains 15 residues. The CDR3 spells CASSVGLADYNEQFF. CDR3 DNA sequence: TGTGCCAGCAGCGTCGGGCTAGCGGACTACAATGAGCAGTTCTTC.

The chain is built from TRBV6-5 and TRBJ1-1, with a weak D call TRBD1 (6 bases). V was cut by 5 bases and J by 5 bases, with 18 bases left in between. The CDR3 runs 15 residues. The germline CDR1 and CDR2 sequences are MNHEY and SVGAGI. For the CDR3, the DNA is TGTGCCAGCAGTCCCGGGGGGCGGGAGAAGACTGAAGCTTTCTTT. Translation: CASSPGGREKTEAFF.

This clone has just one count. The chain is built from TRBV9 and TRBJ1-6, with no clear D. Trimming took 0 bases from V and 7 from J, leaving 8 bases between them. This CDR3 has 14 amino acids. Germline CDR1 is SGDLS and CDR2 is YYNGEE. The CDR3 reads CASSVGAANSPLHF. The CDR3 DNA is TGTGCCAGCAGCGTAGGGGCGGCGAATTCACCCCTCCACTTT. Full variable domain (remainder filled in from reference TRBV9 and TRBJ1-6): DSGVTQTPKHLITATGQRVTLRCSPRSGDLSVYWYQQSLDQGLQFLIQYYNGEERAKGNILERFSAQQFPDLHSELNLSSLELGDSALYFCASSVGAANSPLHFGNGTRLTVT.

This chain joins TRBV10-3 and TRBJ1-1, with D hard to call. The CDR3 covers 13 residues. CDR1 is ENHRY, CDR2 SYGVKD, per germline. V lost 8 bases and J lost 1, with 11 bases in between. CDR3 coding DNA: TGTGCCATCGCCGGGCCTAAGAACACTGAAGCTTTCTTT. The encoded protein is CAIAGPKNTEAFF.

This chain connects TRBV6-1 to TRBJ1-6; D is uncertain. Trimming stripped 5 bases from V and 0 bases from J, with 5 bases between. The V gene's germline CDR1 is MNHNS and CDR2 SASEGT. The CDR3 is 14 residues long. The CDR3 loop reads CASSPASYNSPLHF. In DNA, the CDR3 is TGTGCCAGCAGTCCGGCCTCCTATAATTCACCCCTCCACTTT.

This chain joins TRBV28 and TRBJ2-4, with D perhaps assigned TRBD1 or TRBD2 (6 bases each). The length of the CDR3 is 16 residues. Trimming left V 5 bases short and J 0 bases short, with 14 bases between. CDR1 and CDR2 (germline): MDHEN, SYDVKM. As DNA, the CDR3 is TGTGCCAGCAGTAGTGCAGGAGGGGGAGCCAAAAACATTCAGTACTTC. Translation: CASSSAGGGAKNIQYF.

For this clone: The sample holds other DNA sequences that translate to the same CDR3. The V gene is TRBV5-4, the J gene TRBJ1-6; D ambiguous. V lost 0 bases and J 7 bases, leaving 5 bases between the germline ends. The germline V gene has CDR1 SGHNT and CDR2 YYREEE (reference sequence). The CDR3 is made up of 13 amino acids. CDR3 loop: CASSLDGNSPLHF. The CDR3 DNA sequence: TGTGCCAGCAGCTTGGACGGAAATTCACCCCTCCACTTT. The complete variable domain, with remaining parts taken from reference TRBV5-4 and TRBJ1-6, reads ETGVTQSPTHLIKTRGQQVTLRCSSQSGHNTVSWYQQALGQGPQFIFQYYREEENGRGNFPPRFSGLQFPNYSSELNVNALELDDSALYLCASSLDGNSPLHFGNGTRLTVT.

Here the CDR3 reads CASSVTYGGRDTEAFF. In nucleotides, the CDR3 is TGTGCCAGCAGCGTGACTTACGGGGGTCGTGACACTGAAGCTTTCTTT. The chain is built from TRBV9 and TRBJ1-1, with D perhaps TRBD1 (5 bases). CDR3 size: 16 residues. V lost 2 bases, J lost 3 bases, and 17 bases lay in between. CDR1 is SGDLS, CDR2 YYNGEE, per germline.

V usage is TRBV7-3 and J usage is TRBJ2-3; D may match TRBD1 or TRBD2 (5 bases each). V was clipped by 5 bases and J by 8 bases, with 11 bases between them. Looked up from germline, CDR1 is SGHTA and CDR2 is FQGTGA. The CDR3 contains 12 residues. CDR3 DNA: TGTGCCAGCAGCGTAGGTGGGACTACGCAGTATTTT. Encoded protein: CASSVGGTTQYF.

The CDR3 region is CASSLTGSTDEQYF. For the CDR3, the DNA is TGTGCCAGCAGCTTGACGGGGTCTACTGACGAGCAGTACTTC. J is TRBJ2-7 and V is TRBV11-2, with D possibly matching TRBD2 (5 bases). Germline values: CDR1 SGHAT, CDR2 FQNNGV. Deletions cut 3 bases from V and 5 bases from J, with 14 bases between. The CDR3 covers 14 residues.

The CDR3 sequence: CSATGFEEQYF. In DNA form, the CDR3 reads TGCAGTGCTACAGGGTTTGAAGAGCAGTACTTC. The chain joins TRBV20-1 to TRBJ2-7, with a possible D match to TRBD1 (5 bases). The germline V gene has CDR1 DFQATT and CDR2 SNEGSKA (reference sequence). The CDR3 length is 11 residues. With 4 bases removed from V and 7 bases from J, the gap between germline ends came to 11 bases.

Remarks on this clone: Additional DNA sequences in this sample encode the identical CDR3. This rearrangement joins TRBV2 to TRBJ1-5, with D possibly matching TRBD1 (5 bases). Germline CDR1 and CDR2: SNHLY and FYNNEI. Trimming took off 7 bases at V and 2 bases at J, with 12 bases between the two ends. The CDR3 is made up of 14 amino acids. CDR3 loop: CASNRDSGNQPQHF. In DNA, the CDR3 is TGTGCCAGCAACCGGGACTCGGGCAATCAGCCCCAGCATTTT.

This clone was found once. The chain joins TRBV5-1 to TRBJ2-7; D call uncertain. This CDR3 is 14 amino acids long. Trimming removed 0 bases from V and 1 base from J, with 8 bases in between. Germline V CDR1 and CDR2: SGHRS, YFSETQ. The CDR3 spells CASSLEPASYEQYF. The CDR3 region has the DNA TGCGCCAGCAGCTTGGAACCGGCATCCTACGAGCAGTACTTC.

The gene calls are TRBV6-5 and TRBJ2-2; D might be TRBD1 (6 bases). CDR3 length: 14 residues. V shed 6 bases and J shed 3 bases, with 11 bases lying between them. The germline gives CDR1 MNHEY, CDR2 SVGAGI. CDR3 sequence reads: CASRRSGDTGELFF. The CDR3 DNA reads as TGTGCCAGCAGGCGATCAGGGGACACCGGGGAGCTGTTTTTT.

The rearrangement joins TRBV5-1 to TRBJ1-4, with D unclear. The CDR3 is 18 amino acids. The germline V gene has CDR1 SGHRS and CDR2 YFSETQ. Trimming pared 0 bases from V and 8 bases from J, leaving 23 bases between. The CDR3 DNA reads as TGCGCCAGCAGCTTGGGGGATGCTGGGAGGCCAGGCCCGGAAAAACTGTTTTTT. Its translation is CASSLGDAGRPGPEKLFF.

The chain employs TRBV6-5 and TRBJ1-2; D call uncertain. This CDR3 region has 13 residues. Trimming took off 5 bases at V and 2 bases at J, with 9 bases between the two ends. Per the germline V gene, CDR1 is MNHEY and CDR2 is SVGAGI. CDR3 sequence (DNA): TGTGCCAGCAGTCCTGCGGTAAACTATGGCTACACCTTC. Amino acids: CASSPAVNYGYTF.

The chain uses TRBV2 and TRBJ2-1, with TRBD2 matching 11 bases. The CDR3 consists of 14 residues. After removal of 8 bases from V and 6 bases from J, the junction contained 6 bases not matched to a gene. The germline gives CDR1 SNHLY, CDR2 FYNNEI. In DNA, the CDR3 is TGTGCCAGCGTACCGGGACTAGCGGTCAATGAGCAGTTCTTC. Protein sequence: CASVPGLAVNEQFF.